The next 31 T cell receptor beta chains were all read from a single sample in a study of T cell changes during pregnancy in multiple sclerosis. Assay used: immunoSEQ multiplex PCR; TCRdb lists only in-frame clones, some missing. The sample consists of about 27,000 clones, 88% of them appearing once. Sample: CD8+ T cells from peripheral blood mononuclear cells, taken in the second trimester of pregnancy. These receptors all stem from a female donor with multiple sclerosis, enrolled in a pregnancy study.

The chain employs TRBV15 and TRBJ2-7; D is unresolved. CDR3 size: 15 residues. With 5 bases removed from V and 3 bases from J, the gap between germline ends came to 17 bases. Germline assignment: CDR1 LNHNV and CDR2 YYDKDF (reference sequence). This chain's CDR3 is CATSSHYLTYYEQYF. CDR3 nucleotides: TGTGCCACCAGCTCCCATTACCTCACATACTACGAGCAGTACTTC.

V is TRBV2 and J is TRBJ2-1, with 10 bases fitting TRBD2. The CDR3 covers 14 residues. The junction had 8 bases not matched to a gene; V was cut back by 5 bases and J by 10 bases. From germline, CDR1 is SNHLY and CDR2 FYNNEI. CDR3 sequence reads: CASSTYLAGEEQFF. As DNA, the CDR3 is TGTGCCAGCAGTACCTATCTAGCGGGGGAGGAGCAGTTCTTC. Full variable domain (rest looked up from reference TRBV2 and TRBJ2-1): EPEVTQTPSHQVTQMGQEVILRCVPISNHLYFYWYRQILGQKVEFLVSFYNNEISEKSEIFDDQFSVERPDGSNFTLKIRSTKLEDSAMYFCASSTYLAGEEQFFGPGTRLTVL.

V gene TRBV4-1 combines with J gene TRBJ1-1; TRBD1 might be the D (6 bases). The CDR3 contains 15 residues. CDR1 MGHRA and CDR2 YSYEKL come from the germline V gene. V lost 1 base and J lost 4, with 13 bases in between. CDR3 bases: TGCGCCAGCAGCCAAGTTGGAACAGGGAGCACTGAAGCTTTCTTT. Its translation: CASSQVGTGSTEAFF.

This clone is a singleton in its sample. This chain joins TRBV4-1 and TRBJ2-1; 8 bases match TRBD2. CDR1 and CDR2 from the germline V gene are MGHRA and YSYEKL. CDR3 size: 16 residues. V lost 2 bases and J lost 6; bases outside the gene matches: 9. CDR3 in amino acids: CASSQRRGAPSNEQFF. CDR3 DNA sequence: TGCGCCAGCAGCCAAAGGCGGGGGGCCCCGAGCAATGAGCAGTTCTTC.

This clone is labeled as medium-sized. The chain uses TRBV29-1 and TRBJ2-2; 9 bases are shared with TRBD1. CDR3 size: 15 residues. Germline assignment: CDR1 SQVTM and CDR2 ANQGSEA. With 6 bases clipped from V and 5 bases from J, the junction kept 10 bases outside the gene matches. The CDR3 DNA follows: TGCAGCGTCTTCACAGGGGGCTTAGGGACCGGGGAGCTGTTTTTT. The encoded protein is CSVFTGGLGTGELFF.

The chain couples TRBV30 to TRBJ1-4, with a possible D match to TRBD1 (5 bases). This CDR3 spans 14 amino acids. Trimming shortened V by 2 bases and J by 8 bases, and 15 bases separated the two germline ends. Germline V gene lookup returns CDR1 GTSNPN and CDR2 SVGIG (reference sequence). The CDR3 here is CAWSLGLSGEKLFF. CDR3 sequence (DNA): TGTGCCTGGAGTTTGGGACTGTCTGGCGAAAAACTGTTTTTT.

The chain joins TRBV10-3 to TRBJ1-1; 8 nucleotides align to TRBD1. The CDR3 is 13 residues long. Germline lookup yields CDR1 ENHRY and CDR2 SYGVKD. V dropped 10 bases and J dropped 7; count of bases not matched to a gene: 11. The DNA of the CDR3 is TGTGCCAGCCAAAGGACAGGGAACGTTGAAGCTTTCTTT. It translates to CASQRTGNVEAFF.

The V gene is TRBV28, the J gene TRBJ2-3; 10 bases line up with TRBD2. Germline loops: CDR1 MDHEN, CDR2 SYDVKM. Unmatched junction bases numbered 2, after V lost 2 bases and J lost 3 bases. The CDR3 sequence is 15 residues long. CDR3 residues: CASSLLAGVTDTQYF. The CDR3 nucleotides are TGTGCCAGCAGTTTACTAGCGGGGGTGACAGATACGCAGTATTTT.

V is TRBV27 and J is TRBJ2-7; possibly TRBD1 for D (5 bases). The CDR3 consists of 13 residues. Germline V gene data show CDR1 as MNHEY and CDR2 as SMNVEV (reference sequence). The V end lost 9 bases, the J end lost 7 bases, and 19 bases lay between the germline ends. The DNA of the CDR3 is TGTGCCAGTGGGGCAGGGTCCCCTCGGGAGCAGTACTTC. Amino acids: CASGAGSPREQYF.

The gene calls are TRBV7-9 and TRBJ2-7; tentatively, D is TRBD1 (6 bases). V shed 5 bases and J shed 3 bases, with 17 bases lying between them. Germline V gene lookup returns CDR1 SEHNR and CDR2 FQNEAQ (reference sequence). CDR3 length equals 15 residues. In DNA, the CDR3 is TGTGCCAGCAGCCCCCACCCTACAGGGATCTACGAGCAGTACTTC. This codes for CASSPHPTGIYEQYF.

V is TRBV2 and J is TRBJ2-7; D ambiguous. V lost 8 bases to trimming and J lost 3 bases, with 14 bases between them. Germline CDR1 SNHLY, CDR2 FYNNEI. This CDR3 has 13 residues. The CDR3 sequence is CASSREINYEQYF. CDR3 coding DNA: TGTGCCAGCTCTCGAGAGATAAACTACGAGCAGTACTTC.

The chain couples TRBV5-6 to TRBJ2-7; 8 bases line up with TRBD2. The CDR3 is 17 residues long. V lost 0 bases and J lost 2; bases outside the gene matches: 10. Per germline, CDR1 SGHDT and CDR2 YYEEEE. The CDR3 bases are TGTGCCAGCAGCTTGGCCGGGGGGGCAGGGGTACCCTACGAGCAGTACTTC. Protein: CASSLAGGAGVPYEQYF.

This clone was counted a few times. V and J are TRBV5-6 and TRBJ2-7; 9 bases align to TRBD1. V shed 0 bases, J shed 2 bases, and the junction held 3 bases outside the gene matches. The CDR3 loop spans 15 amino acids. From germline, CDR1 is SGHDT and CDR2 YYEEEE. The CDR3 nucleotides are TGTGCCAGCAGCTTGGTGACAGGGGGACCCTACGAGCAGTACTTC. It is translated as CASSLVTGGPYEQYF.

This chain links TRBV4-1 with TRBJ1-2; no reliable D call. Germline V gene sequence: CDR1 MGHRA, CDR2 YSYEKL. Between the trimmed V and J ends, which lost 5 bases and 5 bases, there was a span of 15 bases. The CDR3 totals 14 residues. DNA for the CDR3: TGCGCCAGCAGCACATTGGCAGGAATATATGGCTACACCTTC. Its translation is CASSTLAGIYGYTF.

This CDR3 reads CASSLAGVLTYEQYF. CDR3 DNA: TGTGCCAGCAGTTTAGCCGGGGTCTTAACCTACGAGCAGTACTTC. The chain carries TRBV28 and TRBJ2-7, with D perhaps TRBD2 (5 bases). V lost 2 bases, J lost 2 bases, and 13 bases lay in between. The CDR3 is made up of 15 amino acids. Germline CDR1 is MDHEN and CDR2 is SYDVKM.

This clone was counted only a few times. This CDR3 is CASSEARETEAFF. In DNA, the CDR3 is TGTGCCAGCAGTGAGGCCAGGGAAACTGAAGCTTTCTTT. The chain carries TRBV2 and TRBJ1-1, with a weak D call TRBD1 (5 bases). V lost 3 bases to trimming and J lost 5 bases, with 10 bases between them. The germline V gene encodes CDR1 SNHLY and CDR2 FYNNEI. This CDR3 contains 13 residues.

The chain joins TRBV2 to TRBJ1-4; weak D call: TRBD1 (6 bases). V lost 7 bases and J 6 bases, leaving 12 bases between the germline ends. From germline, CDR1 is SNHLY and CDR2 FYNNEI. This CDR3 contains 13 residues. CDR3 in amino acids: CASTGRGDEKLFF. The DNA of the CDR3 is TGTGCCAGCACCGGCAGGGGCGATGAAAAACTGTTTTTT.

In DNA form, the CDR3 reads TGTGCCAGCAGTGGGGACAGGGAGAAAGACTATGGCTACACCTTC. Translation: CASSGDREKDYGYTF. The V gene is TRBV6-5, the J gene TRBJ1-2; TRBD1 matches at 9 bases. The J segment lost 3 bases and the V segment lost 5 bases, leaving 7 bases of the junction unmatched. The CDR3 totals 15 residues. Germline values: CDR1 MNHEY, CDR2 SVGAGI.

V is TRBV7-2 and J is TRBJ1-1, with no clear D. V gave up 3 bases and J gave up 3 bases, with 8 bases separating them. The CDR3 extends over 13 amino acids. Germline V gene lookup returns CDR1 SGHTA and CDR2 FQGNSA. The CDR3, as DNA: TGTGCCAGCAGCTTCCCTCCCGACACTGAAGCTTTCTTT. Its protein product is CASSFPPDTEAFF. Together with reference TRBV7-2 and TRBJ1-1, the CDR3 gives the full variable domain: GAGVSQSPSNKVTEKGKDVELRCDPISGHTALYWYRQSLGQGLEFLIYFQGNSAPDKSGLPSDRFSAERTGGSVSTLTIQRTQQEDSAVYLCASSFPPDTEAFFGQGTRLTVV.

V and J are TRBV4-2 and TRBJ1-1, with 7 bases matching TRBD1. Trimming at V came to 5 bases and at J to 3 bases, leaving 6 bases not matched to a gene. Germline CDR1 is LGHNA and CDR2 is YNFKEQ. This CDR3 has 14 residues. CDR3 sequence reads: CASSSTGAYTEAFF. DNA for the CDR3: TGTGCCAGCAGCTCCACAGGGGCATACACTGAAGCTTTCTTT.

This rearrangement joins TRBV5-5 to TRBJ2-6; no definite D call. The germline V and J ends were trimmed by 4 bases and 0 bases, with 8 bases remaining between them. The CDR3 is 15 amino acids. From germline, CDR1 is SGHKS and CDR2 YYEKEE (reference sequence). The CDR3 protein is CASSVTRSGANVLTF. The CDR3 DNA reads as TGTGCCAGCAGCGTGACTCGCTCTGGGGCCAACGTCCTGACTTTC.

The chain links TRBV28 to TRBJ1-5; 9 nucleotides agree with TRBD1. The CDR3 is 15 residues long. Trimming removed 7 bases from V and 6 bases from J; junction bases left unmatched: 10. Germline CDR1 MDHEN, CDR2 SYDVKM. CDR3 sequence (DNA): TGTGCCAGCACTATTCCGGGACAGGGTCTTCAGCCCCAGCATTTT. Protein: CASTIPGQGLQPQHF.

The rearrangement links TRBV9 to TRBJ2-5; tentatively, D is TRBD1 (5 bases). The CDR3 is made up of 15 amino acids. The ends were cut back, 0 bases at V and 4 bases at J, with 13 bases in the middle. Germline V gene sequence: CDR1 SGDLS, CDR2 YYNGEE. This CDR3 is CASSVDAGLGETQYF. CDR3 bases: TGTGCCAGCAGCGTAGATGCAGGGTTAGGAGAGACCCAGTACTTC.

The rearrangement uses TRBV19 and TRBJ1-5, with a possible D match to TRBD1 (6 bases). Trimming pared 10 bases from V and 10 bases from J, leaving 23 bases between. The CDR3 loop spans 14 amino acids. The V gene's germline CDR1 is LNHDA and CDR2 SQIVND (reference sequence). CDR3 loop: CATTTGIAISPQHF. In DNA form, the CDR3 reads TGTGCCACCACGACAGGTATAGCAATCAGCCCCCAGCATTTT.

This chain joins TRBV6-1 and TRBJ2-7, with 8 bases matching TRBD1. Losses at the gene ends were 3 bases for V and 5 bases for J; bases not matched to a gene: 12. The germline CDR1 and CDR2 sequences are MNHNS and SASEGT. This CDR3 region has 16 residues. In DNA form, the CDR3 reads TGTGCCAGCAGTGATAATCTCAGCAGGGGGCCCGACGAGCAGTACTTC. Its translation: CASSDNLSRGPDEQYF.

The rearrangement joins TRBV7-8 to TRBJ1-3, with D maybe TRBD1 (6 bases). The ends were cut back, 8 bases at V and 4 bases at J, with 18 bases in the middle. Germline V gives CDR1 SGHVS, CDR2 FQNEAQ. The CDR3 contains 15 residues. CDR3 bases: TGTGCCAGCGGCCTTGGGGAGGGGGAAGGAAACACCATATATTTT. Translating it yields CASGLGEGEGNTIYF.

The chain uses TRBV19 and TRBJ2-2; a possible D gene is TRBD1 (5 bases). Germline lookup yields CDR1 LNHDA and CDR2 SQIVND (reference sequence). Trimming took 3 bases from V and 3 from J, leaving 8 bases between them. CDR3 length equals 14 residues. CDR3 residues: CASSIVRDTGELFF. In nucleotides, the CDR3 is TGTGCCAGTAGTATCGTCAGGGACACCGGGGAGCTGTTTTTT. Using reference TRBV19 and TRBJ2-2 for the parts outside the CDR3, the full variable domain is DGGITQSPKYLFRKEGQNVTLSCEQNLNHDAMYWYRQDPGQGLRLIYYSQIVNDFQKGDIAEGYSVSREKKESFPLTVTSAQKNPTAFYLCASSIVRDTGELFFGEGSRLTVL.

DNA for the CDR3: TGTGCCTGGAGCCAGGGTTGGACTGAAGCTTTCTTT. It specifies CAWSQGWTEAFF. The gene calls are TRBV30 and TRBJ1-1, with D perhaps TRBD1 (5 bases). The CDR3 contains 12 residues. Trimming removed 3 bases from V and 5 bases from J, with 10 bases in between. CDR1 is GTSNPN and CDR2 is SVGIG in the germline V gene (reference sequence).

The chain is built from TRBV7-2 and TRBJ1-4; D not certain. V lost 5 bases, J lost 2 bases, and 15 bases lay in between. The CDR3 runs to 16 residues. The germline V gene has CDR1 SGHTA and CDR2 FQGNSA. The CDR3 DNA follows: TGTGCCAGCAGCCGAGTAGCTTGGGTCACTAATGAAAAACTGTTTTTT. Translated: CASSRVAWVTNEKLFF.

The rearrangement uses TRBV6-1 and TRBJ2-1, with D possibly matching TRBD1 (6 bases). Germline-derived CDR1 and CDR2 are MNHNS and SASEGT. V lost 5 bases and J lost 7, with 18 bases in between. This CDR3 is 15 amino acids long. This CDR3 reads CASSPLVDQGNEQFF. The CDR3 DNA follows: TGTGCCAGCAGTCCCCTGGTTGACCAGGGGAATGAGCAGTTCTTC.

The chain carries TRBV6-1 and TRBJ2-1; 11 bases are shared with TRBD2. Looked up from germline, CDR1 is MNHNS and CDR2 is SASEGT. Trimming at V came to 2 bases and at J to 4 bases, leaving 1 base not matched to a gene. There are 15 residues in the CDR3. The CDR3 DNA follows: TGTGCCAGCAGTGAAATAGCGGGGGGGTACAATGAGCAGTTCTTC. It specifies CASSEIAGGYNEQFF.